Listed here are 3 T cell receptor beta chains from one sample, sequenced in a study of blood T cell repertoires in COVID-19 (dated by TCRdb to 2020 to 2021). The method behind the library was the immunoSEQ multiplex PCR assay. TCRdb provides this immuneACCESS table in a form limited to in-frame rearrangements. Some clones are lacking; in checked studies, under half of them reflect an unresolved V gene, and why the rest are absent is not known. The sample yields about 100,000 clones; over 75% were counted once. The ten largest make up around 13% of the sample. Sequenced: peripheral blood. These receptors were collected from a human donor in a cohort sampled during active COVID-19.

This chain links TRBV5-8 with TRBJ2-7; TRBD2 aligns across 7 bases. V trimming: 0 bases; J trimming: 2 bases; junction bases outside the gene matches: 5. The CDR3 runs 15 residues. CDR1 is SGHTS and CDR2 is YDEGEE in the germline V gene. CDR3 DNA sequence: TGTGCCAGCAGCTTGGTGACGGGAGGCCCCTACGAGCAGTACTTC. Translated: CASSLVTGGPYEQYF.

The CDR3 DNA sequence: TGTGCCAGCAAACCCCCGCGGAGTCAGGGGATCTACGAGCAGTACTTC. Translation gives CASKPPRSQGIYEQYF. The chain couples TRBV7-9 to TRBJ2-7, with D tentatively TRBD1 (6 bases). Germline V gene lookup returns CDR1 SEHNR and CDR2 FQNEAQ (reference sequence). Deletions cut 7 bases from V and 3 bases from J, with 22 bases between. This CDR3 comprises 16 residues.

V is TRBV5-1 and J is TRBJ1-4; D is unclear. The ends were cut back, 2 bases at V and 3 bases at J, with 8 bases in the middle. This CDR3 comprises 14 residues. Germline V gene sequence: CDR1 SGHRS, CDR2 YFSETQ. The CDR3 nucleotides read TGCGCCAGCAGCTTTGAGTACGCTAATGAAAAACTGTTTTTT. Translated, it gives CASSFEYANEKLFF.